Below are 17 T cell receptor beta chains sequenced from a single sample in a study of OX40 agonist ivuxolimab in advanced cancers. Clones were sequenced by immunoSEQ multiplex PCR, and TCRdb holds only the in-frame ones, with some missing. The repertoire holds 35,000 to 55,000 clones, with about 85% as singletons. Here the sequenced sample was CD4+ or CD8+ T cells sorted from blood, taken in a trial of the OX40 agonist ivuxolimab. The receptor source for this set is an adult with an advanced solid tumor such as melanoma, head and neck, liver or kidney cancer.

The genes are TRBV12-5 and TRBJ1-2, with a tentative D call TRBD1 (6 bases). The ends were cut back, 6 bases at V and 4 bases at J, with 12 bases in the middle. The CDR3 is 13 amino acids. Germline-derived CDR1 and CDR2 are LGHNT and FRNRAP. CDR3 bases: TGTGCTAGTGGAATAACAGGGTTCTATGGCTACACCTTC. Protein sequence: CASGITGFYGYTF.

The sample holds a few counts of this clone. The chain has TRBV19 and TRBJ1-2; 8 bases are a match to TRBD1. The junction had 4 bases not matched to a gene; V was cut back by 8 bases and J by 5 bases. Germline values: CDR1 LNHDA, CDR2 SQIVND (reference sequence). The length of the CDR3 is 12 residues. CDR3 loop: CASSQGVYGYTF. CDR3 DNA: TGTGCCAGTTCACAGGGGGTGTATGGCTACACCTTC.

The chain couples TRBV5-6 to TRBJ1-1, with D maybe TRBD1 (5 bases). This CDR3 contains 14 residues. V was clipped by 4 bases and J by 1 base, with 11 bases between them. Germline V gene lookup returns CDR1 SGHDT and CDR2 YYEEEE. Here the CDR3 DNA reads TGTGCCAGCAGCCTGCAGGGTTCGAACACTGAAGCTTTCTTT. It translates to CASSLQGSNTEAFF.

This chain connects TRBV18 to TRBJ2-5; D gene unclear. Germline-derived CDR1 and CDR2 are KGHSH and LQKENI. The CDR3 runs 14 residues. V lost 0 bases to trimming and J lost 2 bases, with 7 bases between them. The CDR3 loop reads CASSPPSEQETQYF. DNA for the CDR3: TGTGCCAGCTCACCACCGTCGGAACAAGAGACCCAGTACTTC. The entire variable domain, with the rest obtained from reference TRBV18 and TRBJ2-5, is as follows: NAGVMQNPRHLVRRRGQEARLRCSPMKGHSHVYWYRQLPEEGLKFMVYLQKENIIDESGMPKERFSAEFPKEGPSILRIQQVVRGDSAAYFCASSPPSEQETQYFGPGTRLLVL.

The V gene is TRBV7-2, the J gene TRBJ2-1; 8 bases map to TRBD2. The CDR3 loop spans 15 amino acids. With 5 bases clipped from V and 4 bases from J, the junction kept 7 bases outside the gene matches. The V gene's germline CDR1 is SGHTA and CDR2 FQGNSA. This CDR3 is CASSSSGTAYNEQFF. The DNA for the CDR3 is TGTGCCAGCAGCAGTAGCGGGACCGCGTACAATGAGCAGTTCTTC.

This chain connects TRBV6-1 to TRBJ2-7; D call uncertain. Germline CDR1 is MNHNS and CDR2 is SASEGT. Trimming took off 0 bases at V and 4 bases at J, with 7 bases between the two ends. The CDR3 sequence is 13 residues long. For the CDR3, the DNA is TGTGCCAGCAGTGAAGCAAGGGTATACGAGCAGTACTTC. It specifies CASSEARVYEQYF.

This clone was seen only once. The J gene is TRBJ2-3, the V gene TRBV6-5, with D perhaps assigned TRBD1 or TRBD2 (5 bases each). Trimming cost V 4 bases and J 0 bases, with 11 bases left between them. The CDR3 contains 15 residues. Germline CDR1 and CDR2: MNHEY and SVGAGI. The CDR3 sequence is CASSFRGPSTDTQYF. The CDR3 DNA follows: TGTGCCAGCAGTTTTAGGGGACCTAGCACAGATACGCAGTATTTT.

The V call is TRBV30, the J call TRBJ2-3; 7 bases line up with TRBD2. J lost 4 bases, V lost 5 bases, and 6 bases had no gene match. This CDR3 has 13 amino acids. Germline CDR1 GTSNPN, CDR2 SVGIG (reference sequence). Written as DNA, the CDR3 is TGTGCCTGGGGAATTCGGGGGGCAGATACGCAGTATTTT. Amino acid sequence: CAWGIRGADTQYF. The entire variable domain, with the rest obtained from reference TRBV30 and TRBJ2-3, is as follows: SQTIHQWPATLVQPVGSPLSLECTVEGTSNPNLYWYRQAAGRGLQLLFYSVGIGQISSEVPQNLSASRPQDRQFILSSKKLLLSDSGFYLCAWGIRGADTQYFGPGTRLTVL.

V and J are TRBV27 and TRBJ1-4; D is uncertain. The CDR3 is 12 residues long. The V gene's germline CDR1 is MNHEY and CDR2 SMNVEV (reference sequence). V was cut by 3 bases and J by 8 bases, with 7 bases left in between. The CDR3 sequence is CASSFLGEKLFF. CDR3 coding DNA: TGTGCCAGCAGTTTCCTGGGGGAAAAACTGTTTTTT. The complete variable domain, with remaining parts taken from reference TRBV27 and TRBJ1-4, reads EAQVTQNPRYLITVTGKKLTVTCSQNMNHEYMSWYRQDPGLGLRQIYYSMNVEVTDKGDVPEGYKVSRKEKRNFPLILESPSPNQTSLYFCASSFLGEKLFFGSGTQLSVL.

This chain connects TRBV6-1 to TRBJ2-7; 10 bases match TRBD1. Unmatched junction bases numbered 4, after V lost 2 bases and J lost 6 bases. Germline V gene sequence: CDR1 MNHNS, CDR2 SASEGT. The CDR3 loop spans 14 amino acids. The CDR3 sequence is CASSESWTGGEQYF. CDR3 nucleotide sequence: TGTGCCAGCAGTGAATCGTGGACAGGGGGCGAGCAGTACTTC.

CDR3: CASSYHRDRHF. The CDR3 DNA follows: TGTGCCAGCAGTTATCACCGGGACAGGCATTTT. J is TRBJ1-5 and V is TRBV2; 7 bases agree with TRBD1. CDR1 SNHLY and CDR2 FYNNEI come from the germline V gene. This CDR3 region has 11 residues. J lost 15 bases, V lost 5 bases, and 7 bases had no gene match.

This clone appeared once. The V gene is TRBV13, the J gene TRBJ1-1; D uncertain. Trimming cost V 2 bases and J 5 bases, with 6 bases left between them. The CDR3 extends over 12 amino acids. Germline V gene data show CDR1 as PRHDT and CDR2 as FYEKMQ (reference sequence). The CDR3, as DNA: TGTGCCAGCAGCTTATGGGGTACTGAAGCTTTCTTT. Amino acids: CASSLWGTEAFF.

V gene TRBV28 combines with J gene TRBJ2-3, with D possibly matching TRBD2 (6 bases). Germline V gene sequence: CDR1 MDHEN, CDR2 SYDVKM. Trimming removed 5 bases at V and 2 bases at J, with 14 bases between. This CDR3 has 15 amino acids. As DNA, the CDR3 is TGTGCCAGCAGTCCTCCGGGACTGCACACAGATACGCAGTATTTT. Protein product: CASSPPGLHTDTQYF.

The J gene is TRBJ1-6, the V gene TRBV7-9; 8 bases match TRBD1. Per germline, CDR1 SEHNR and CDR2 FQNEAQ (reference sequence). V was pared by 4 bases and J by 3 bases, with 2 bases of the junction left unmatched. CDR3 size: 15 residues. CDR3 in amino acids: CASSYRGDYNSPLHF. The CDR3 region has the DNA TGTGCCAGCAGCTACAGGGGGGACTATAATTCACCCCTCCACTTT.

The V gene is TRBV29-1, the J gene TRBJ2-1; no firm D call. CDR1 SQVTM and CDR2 ANQGSEA come from the germline V gene. Trimming shortened V by 2 bases and J by 2 bases, and 1 base separated the two germline ends. The CDR3 loop spans 11 amino acids. CDR3 protein: CSVETYNEQFF. The DNA of the CDR3 is TGCAGCGTTGAAACCTACAATGAGCAGTTCTTC.

The genes are TRBV4-2 and TRBJ2-1, with 7 bases identical to TRBD2. J lost 7 bases, V lost 1 base, and 4 bases had no gene match. CDR1 and CDR2 from the germline V gene are LGHNA and YNFKEQ. This CDR3 comprises 14 residues. Written as DNA, the CDR3 is TGTGCCAGCAGCCAAGGAAGCGGGGAGAATGAGCAGTTCTTC. Its translation is CASSQGSGENEQFF.

The chain uses TRBV4-3 and TRBJ2-7; 8 bases map to TRBD2. Germline V gives CDR1 LGHNA, CDR2 YSLEER. V gave up 0 bases and J gave up 1 base; unmatched junction bases: 2. The CDR3 has 15 amino acids. The CDR3 DNA reads TGCGCCAGCAGCCAAGATTTAGCGGGGTCCTACGAGCAGTACTTC. It translates to CASSQDLAGSYEQYF.